Shown below are 21 T cell receptor beta chains from a single sample sequenced in a study of blood T cell repertoires in COVID-19. The data were produced by immunoSEQ multiplex PCR, yet TCRdb's version contains in-frame clones alone and is incomplete. The repertoire holds 70,000 to 90,000 clones, roughly 77% seen once, with roughly 24% in the top ten. The sample taken for sequencing was peripheral blood. These receptors were taken from a human donor in a cohort sampled during active COVID-19.

This clone was seen more than once but under ten times. V usage is TRBV12-5 and J usage is TRBJ1-1; 7 bases align to TRBD1. The length of the CDR3 is 12 residues. The V gene's germline CDR1 is LGHNT and CDR2 FRNRAP. Unmatched junction bases numbered 7, after V lost 6 bases and J lost 9 bases. CDR3 sequence reads: CASGNYRGQAFF. The CDR3 DNA reads as TGTGCTAGTGGCAACTACAGGGGCCAAGCTTTCTTT.

The rearrangement uses TRBV6-2 or TRBV6-3 and TRBJ2-4, with a weak D call TRBD2 (7 bases). Trimming took 2 bases from V and 7 from J, leaving 12 bases between them. The CDR3 spans 14 residues. Germline V lookup: CDR1 MNHEY, CDR2 SVGEGT. CDR3 in DNA: TGTGCCAGCAGTTACCTAGGGGGAGGGAACATTCAGTACTTC. Amino acids: CASSYLGGGNIQYF.

The chain combines TRBV3-1 (or the pseudogene TRBV3-2) with TRBJ1-1, with D possibly being TRBD1 (5 bases). The CDR3 has 16 residues. Deletions cut 0 bases from V and 4 bases from J, with 15 bases between. Looked up from germline, CDR1 is LGHDT and CDR2 is YNNKEL (reference sequence). The CDR3 DNA reads as TGTGCCAGCAGCCAAGATTTGGCCAGGGTGGGCACTGAAGCTTTCTTT. Protein product: CASSQDLARVGTEAFF.

The chain links TRBV21-1 to TRBJ1-1; no DNA check was done on the table's D call, TRBD1. TRBV21-1 is shown as a pseudogene. The CDR3 has 14 residues. The DNA of the CDR3 is TGTGCCAGCAGCAACCGACAGGAACTGACTGAAGCTTTCTTT. Its translation is CASSNRQELTEAFF.

The V call is TRBV6-6, the J call TRBJ2-1, with D maybe TRBD1 (6 bases). Per the germline V gene, CDR1 is MNHNY and CDR2 is SVGAGI (reference sequence). The CDR3 loop spans 17 amino acids. Trimming stripped 5 bases from V and 0 bases from J, with 17 bases between. Here the CDR3 DNA reads TGTGCCAGCAGTCCCGACCTACAGGGAAGCTCCTACAATGAGCAGTTCTTC. Translating gives CASSPDLQGSSYNEQFF.

The rearrangement joins TRBV7-6 to TRBJ2-5; TRBD2 agrees at 9 bases. V lost 5 bases, J lost 7 bases, and 14 bases stayed unmatched. The CDR3 extends over 16 amino acids. The V gene's germline CDR1 is SGHVS and CDR2 FNYEAQ. The CDR3 DNA reads TGTGCCAGCAGCGAACAGACTAGCGGAACTGGCGGGACCCAGTACTTC. It specifies CASSEQTSGTGGTQYF.

J is TRBJ2-1 and V is TRBV6-5; 8 positions match TRBD2. V was pared by 4 bases and J by 6 bases, with 11 bases of the junction left unmatched. The CDR3 spans 16 residues. Germline V CDR1 and CDR2: MNHEY, SVGAGI. Written as DNA, the CDR3 is TGTGCCAGCAGTTCGACCGGGACTAGTTGGGGCAATGAGCAGTTCTTC. Amino acid sequence: CASSSTGTSWGNEQFF.

This clone appeared many times. The chain uses TRBV5-4 and TRBJ1-3; the D gene is possibly TRBD1 (5 bases). With 4 bases removed from V and 7 bases from J, the gap between germline ends came to 18 bases. This CDR3 has 15 amino acids. Germline CDR1 is SGHNT and CDR2 is YYREEE (reference sequence). The CDR3 spells CASSRGSGSQNTIYF. The CDR3 DNA reads as TGTGCCAGCAGCAGGGGTAGCGGATCCCAGAACACCATATATTTT. The complete variable domain, with remaining parts taken from reference TRBV5-4 and TRBJ1-3, reads ETGVTQSPTHLIKTRGQQVTLRCSSQSGHNTVSWYQQALGQGPQFIFQYYREEENGRGNFPPRFSGLQFPNYSSELNVNALELDDSALYLCASSRGSGSQNTIYFGEGSWLTVV.

Concerning this clone: Different DNA sequences within this sample yield the same CDR3. The genes are TRBV12-3 or TRBV12-4 and TRBJ2-7; tentative D call: TRBD2 (6 bases). Trimming shortened V by 3 bases and J by 3 bases, and 9 bases separated the two germline ends. The CDR3 totals 13 residues. CDR3 residues: CASSLGTDYEQYF. CDR3 in DNA: TGTGCCAGCAGTTTGGGGACTGACTACGAGCAGTACTTC.

The V call is TRBV2, the J call TRBJ1-2; the match to TRBD1 covers 11 bases. CDR3 length equals 15 residues. Germline lookup yields CDR1 SNHLY and CDR2 FYNNEI. After removal of 3 bases from V and 3 bases from J, the junction contained 3 bases not matched to a gene. The CDR3 DNA follows: TGTGCCAGCAGTGATGGGACAGGGGGGCACTATGGCTACACCTTC. It yields the protein CASSDGTGGHYGYTF.

This chain uses TRBV2 with TRBJ2-7; 7 bases are a match to TRBD1. The ends lost 6 bases at V and 6 bases at J; junction bases unmatched: 11. CDR1 and CDR2 (germline): SNHLY, FYNNEI. This CDR3 contains 14 residues. In DNA form, the CDR3 reads TGTGCCAGCAGGAACCCGGGACAGTCTACCGAGCAGTACTTC. Amino acids: CASRNPGQSTEQYF.

This clone showed up just once. The rearrangement links TRBV19 to TRBJ2-2; possible D gene TRBD2, 5 bases. The germline V gene has CDR1 LNHDA and CDR2 SQIVND (reference sequence). The CDR3 runs to 13 residues. With 7 bases removed from V and 4 bases from J, the gap between germline ends came to 10 bases. CDR3 sequence reads: CASIQRVTGELFF. The CDR3 DNA is TGTGCCAGTATCCAGAGGGTCACCGGGGAGCTGTTTTTT.

The CDR3 DNA follows: TGTGCCAGCAGTCCAAGGACTAGCGGGAGCGGCGGGGAGCTGTTTTTT. The encoded protein is CASSPRTSGSGGELFF. This rearrangement joins TRBV27 to TRBJ2-2; TRBD2 agrees at 13 bases. The CDR3 contains 16 residues. Germline values: CDR1 MNHEY, CDR2 SMNVEV (reference sequence). V shed 5 bases, J shed 7 bases, and the junction held 7 bases outside the gene matches.

This chain uses TRBV18 with TRBJ1-5; 9 bases fit TRBD1. Trimming at V came to 4 bases and at J to 0 bases, leaving 4 bases not matched to a gene. This CDR3 is built from 16 residues. Germline CDR1 is KGHSH and CDR2 is LQKENI. The CDR3 reads CASSQQGALSNQPQHF. In nucleotides, the CDR3 is TGTGCCAGCTCACAACAGGGGGCGCTTAGCAATCAGCCCCAGCATTTT.

The V call is TRBV9, the J call TRBJ2-5; D might be TRBD2 (6 bases). V was shortened by 0 bases and J by 3 bases, with 12 bases between the two germline ends. The germline V gene has CDR1 SGDLS and CDR2 YYNGEE. The CDR3 is made up of 15 amino acids. The chain's CDR3 is CASSVVAGRKETQYF. In nucleotides, the CDR3 is TGTGCCAGCAGCGTAGTGGCGGGACGGAAAGAGACCCAGTACTTC.

The rearrangement joins TRBV6-6 to TRBJ1-4; no definite D call. V dropped 8 bases and J dropped 3 bases, with 10 bases sitting between them. CDR1 is MNHNY, CDR2 SVGAGI, per germline (reference sequence). This CDR3 is built from 13 residues. The chain's CDR3 is CASQRVPNEKLFF. The DNA of the CDR3 is TGTGCCAGCCAGCGGGTCCCTAATGAAAAACTGTTTTTT.

The rearrangement joins TRBV25-1 to TRBJ1-6; maybe TRBD1 (5 bases). Trimming pared 0 bases from V and 8 bases from J, leaving 14 bases between. In germline, CDR1 is MGHDK, CDR2 SYGVNS. The CDR3 spans 16 residues. This CDR3 reads CASSEYSGRDYSPLHF. For the CDR3, the DNA is TGTGCCAGCAGTGAATATTCGGGCAGGGACTATTCACCCCTCCACTTT.

The chain employs TRBV5-1 and TRBJ2-7; TRBD2 matches at 9 bases. The CDR3 covers 14 residues. V was clipped by 10 bases and J by 4 bases; unmatched bases: 12. Per germline, CDR1 SGHRS and CDR2 YFSETQ. The CDR3 DNA reads as TGCGCCCGCCGCCGGGGCGGGGGGGCTTACGAGCAGTACTTC. Translating it yields CARRRGGGAYEQYF.

J is TRBJ2-1 and V is TRBV11-2; D possibly corresponds to TRBD2 (6 bases). Trimming took 3 bases from V and 5 from J, leaving 8 bases between them. Germline V gene lookup returns CDR1 SGHAT and CDR2 FQNNGV. This CDR3 contains 13 residues. Here the CDR3 reads CASSLPSDNEQFF. The CDR3 DNA follows: TGTGCCAGCAGCTTGCCTAGCGACAATGAGCAGTTCTTC. Drawing the rest from reference TRBV11-2 and TRBJ2-1, the complete variable domain is EAGVAQSPRYKIIEKRQSVAFWCNPISGHATLYWYQQILGQGPKLLIQFQNNGVVDDSQLPKDRFSAERLKGVDSTLKIQPAKLEDSAVYLCASSLPSDNEQFFGPGTRLTVL.

This chain joins TRBV6-2 or TRBV6-3 and TRBJ2-5, with 9 bases matching TRBD2. The CDR3 length is 17 residues. V lost 5 bases to trimming and J lost 4 bases; unmatched junction nucleotides: 14. Germline V gene sequence: CDR1 MNHEY, CDR2 SVGEGT. In nucleotides, the CDR3 is TGTGCCAGCAGTGCGCTCTATCTAGCGGGGACGGTAGAGACCCAGTACTTC. This sequence encodes CASSALYLAGTVETQYF.

The chain carries TRBV23-1 and TRBJ1-5; perhaps TRBD1 as D (5 bases). TRBV23-1 is reported as an ORF; its role is uncertain. Trimming cost V 0 bases and J 0 bases, with 18 bases left between them. CDR3 length equals 19 residues. CDR3 DNA: TGCGCCAGCAGTCAATCTGGGGCTTTGGCCCCCCATAGCAATCAGCCCCAGCATTTT. Protein: CASSQSGALAPHSNQPQHF.